The 25 T cell receptor beta chains below come from one sample, sequenced in a study of blood T cell repertoires in COVID-19. TCRdb's table, derived via immunoSEQ multiplex PCR, lists solely in-frame clones and lacks some. The sample lists about 430,000 clones, 75% to 90% occurring once. The sequencing sample was made of PBMCs or T cells enriched from blood (not recorded which). These receptors originate from a man aged 30 to 39 who had recovered from COVID-19.

The gene calls are TRBV28 and TRBJ2-1; D not resolved. The V and J ends lost 3 bases and 6 bases respectively, with 12 bases between them. Per the germline V gene, CDR1 is MDHEN and CDR2 is SYDVKM. CDR3 length equals 14 residues. The CDR3 coding sequence is TGTGCCAGCAGTTTCGCTTACACGTTCAATGAGCAGTTCTTC. This sequence encodes CASSFAYTFNEQFF.

The J gene is TRBJ2-1, the V gene TRBV7-9; D not resolved. V lost 3 bases to trimming and J lost 10 bases, with 16 bases between them. The CDR3 spans 14 residues. Per the germline V gene, CDR1 is SEHNR and CDR2 is FQNEAQ (reference sequence). The CDR3 nucleotides are TGTGCCAGCAGCTTTACCGCTACCGCAGGAGAGCAGTTCTTC. Translation: CASSFTATAGEQFF.

The rearrangement uses TRBV5-1 and TRBJ1-1; possible D gene TRBD1, 5 bases. CDR1 is SGHRS, CDR2 YFSETQ, per germline. The CDR3 is 15 residues long. V lost 0 bases to trimming and J lost 2 bases, with 11 bases between them. The CDR3 reads CASSLDGGINTEAFF. The CDR3 nucleotides are TGCGCCAGCAGCTTGGATGGGGGGATCAACACTGAAGCTTTCTTT. Supplemented by reference TRBV5-1 and TRBJ1-1, the full variable domain reads KAGVTQTPRYLIKTRGQQVTLSCSPISGHRSVSWYQQTPGQGLQFLFEYFSETQRNKGNFPGRFSGRQFSNSRSEMNVSTLELGDSALYLCASSLDGGINTEAFFGQGTRLTVV.

The chain carries TRBV12-3 or TRBV12-4 and TRBJ1-6; D gene uncertain. V gave up 4 bases and J gave up 14 bases, with 15 bases separating them. The CDR3 sequence is 13 residues long. CDR3 residues: CASSYYPGISLHF. The CDR3 bases are TGTGCCAGCAGTTATTACCCGGGGATATCCCTCCACTTT.

This chain joins TRBV12-3 or TRBV12-4 and TRBJ2-3; D unclear. This CDR3 is built from 12 residues. Trimming took off 5 bases at V and 9 bases at J, with 12 bases between the two ends. The CDR3 is CASSPRLETQYF. The CDR3 bases are TGTGCCAGCAGTCCGAGGTTAGAAACGCAGTATTTT.

CDR3 sequence reads: CASSRLAGEHNEQFF. Written as DNA, the CDR3 is TGTGCCAGCAGCAGACTAGCGGGAGAGCACAATGAGCAGTTCTTC. The rearrangement joins TRBV5-4 to TRBJ2-1; TRBD2 matches at 12 bases. CDR3 length: 15 residues. V lost 4 bases, J lost 5 bases, and 4 bases stayed unmatched. Per the germline V gene, CDR1 is SGHNT and CDR2 is YYREEE (reference sequence). The full variable domain, rest sourced from reference TRBV5-4 and TRBJ2-1, is ETGVTQSPTHLIKTRGQQVTLRCSSQSGHNTVSWYQQALGQGPQFIFQYYREEENGRGNFPPRFSGLQFPNYSSELNVNALELDDSALYLCASSRLAGEHNEQFFGPGTRLTVL.

The table lists this clone with a count of one. In DNA form, the CDR3 reads TGTGCCAGCAGGGCTGTGGGCAGCTCCTACAATGAGCAGTTCTTC. Protein sequence: CASRAVGSSYNEQFF. The chain carries TRBV7-6 and TRBJ2-1; D is unclear. The ends were cut back, 6 bases at V and 0 bases at J, with 12 bases in the middle. The CDR3 consists of 15 residues. CDR1 SGHVS and CDR2 FNYEAQ come from the germline V gene. Full variable domain (missing parts from reference TRBV7-6 and TRBJ2-1): GAGVSQSPRYKVTKRGQDVALRCDPISGHVSLYWYRQALGQGPEFLTYFNYEAQQDKSGLPNDRFSAERPEGSISTLTIQRTEQRDSAMYRCASRAVGSSYNEQFFGPGTRLTVL.

This clone was observed a few times. The chain has TRBV3-1 (or the pseudogene TRBV3-2) and TRBJ2-1; tentative D call: TRBD1 (6 bases). The CDR3 contains 15 residues. Germline assignment: CDR1 LGHDT and CDR2 YNNKEL (reference sequence). The V end was cut by 4 bases, the J end by 5 bases, with 15 bases between. CDR3 residues: CASSLFIRDNNEQFF. The CDR3 DNA follows: TGTGCCAGCAGCCTATTCATTCGGGACAACAATGAGCAGTTCTTC.

The rearrangement uses TRBV7-8 and TRBJ2-7, with 9 nucleotides matching TRBD2. The V and J ends lost 1 base and 5 bases, in that order; junction bases with no gene match: 12. Germline CDR1 is SGHVS and CDR2 is FQNEAQ. This CDR3 has 17 amino acids. For the CDR3, the DNA is TGTGCCAGCAGCTTAGATCAGGCGTTAGCGGGAGTACACGAGCAGTACTTC. Translating it yields CASSLDQALAGVHEQYF.

The chain recombines TRBV5-5 with TRBJ2-7; 9 positions match TRBD1. V shed 4 bases and J 2 bases; nucleotides not matched to a gene: 4. The CDR3 consists of 14 residues. Germline CDR1 is SGHKS and CDR2 is YYEKEE (reference sequence). The CDR3, as DNA: TGTGCCAGCAGCACCGGGGACAGGGCCTACGAGCAGTACTTC. Translating it yields CASSTGDRAYEQYF.

The gene calls are TRBV6-5 and TRBJ2-3; possibly TRBD2 for D (5 bases). The CDR3 runs to 14 residues. V lost 6 bases, J lost 2 bases, and 12 bases lay in between. The V gene's germline CDR1 is MNHEY and CDR2 SVGAGI. The CDR3 coding sequence is TGTGCCAGCAGGGCGGGCAGGAACACAGATACGCAGTATTTT. It yields the protein CASRAGRNTDTQYF.

The chain couples TRBV5-1 to TRBJ2-7, with TRBD2 identical over 8 bases. There are 15 residues in the CDR3. CDR1 and CDR2 from the germline V gene are SGHRS and YFSETQ. V shed 4 bases and J 0 bases; nucleotides not matched to a gene: 6. The CDR3 here is CASSPGGTFSYEQYF. The DNA of the CDR3 is TGCGCCAGCAGCCCGGGGGGGACTTTCTCCTACGAGCAGTACTTC.

This clone has only one observation. The chain links TRBV23-1 to TRBJ1-5; 7 bases map to TRBD1. TRBV23-1 is treated as an ORF (open reading frame) with a function not yet certain. CDR3 size: 15 residues. J lost 9 bases, V lost 4 bases, and 12 bases had no gene match. In nucleotides, the CDR3 is TGCGCCAGCAGTCCAGGACAGGCCTTCGATGTGCCCCAGCATTTT. This sequence encodes CASSPGQAFDVPQHF.

The rearrangement joins TRBV12-3 or TRBV12-4 to TRBJ2-7; D is uncertain. V was pared by 8 bases and J by 3 bases, with 5 bases between. This CDR3 has 10 amino acids. In DNA form, the CDR3 reads TGTGCCAGCGGAGACTACGAGCAGTACTTC. Translation gives CASGDYEQYF.

V gene TRBV12-3 or TRBV12-4 combines with J gene TRBJ1-2; D is perhaps TRBD1 (5 bases). The CDR3 length is 12 residues. V was pared by 6 bases and J by 2 bases, with 7 bases between. The DNA of the CDR3 is TGTGCCAGCAGCGGACAAAACTATGGCTACACCTTC. Its translation is CASSGQNYGYTF.

J is TRBJ2-5 and V is TRBV7-2, with 10 bases lining up with TRBD2. V was pared by 1 base and J by 4 bases, with 6 bases of the junction left unmatched. The CDR3 runs 16 residues. Germline loops: CDR1 SGHTA, CDR2 FQGNSA. CDR3 sequence (DNA): TGTGCCAGCAGCTTAGGGCGGCTAGCGGGAGTAGAGACCCAGTACTTC. Translated, it gives CASSLGRLAGVETQYF.

The J gene is TRBJ2-6, the V gene TRBV5-1, with D possibly TRBD2 on 6 matching bases. Deletions cut 5 bases from V and 0 bases from J, with 15 bases between. This CDR3 is 17 amino acids long. Germline CDR1 and CDR2: SGHRS and YFSETQ. CDR3 residues: CASREEGILSGANVLTF. CDR3 coding DNA: TGCGCCAGCAGGGAGGAGGGGATTCTCTCTGGGGCCAACGTCCTGACTTTC.

The V call is TRBV2, the J call TRBJ2-2; no definite D call. With 2 bases removed from V and 8 bases from J, the gap between germline ends came to 15 bases. The CDR3 covers 15 residues. Looked up from germline, CDR1 is SNHLY and CDR2 is FYNNEI. The CDR3 DNA reads as TGTGCCAGCAGTGAACGTCTGTCTATCTCTGGGGAGCTGTTTTTT. The encoded protein is CASSERLSISGELFF.

The chain joins TRBV28 to TRBJ2-5; no reliable D call. The V end lost 6 bases, the J end lost 5 bases, and 13 bases lay between the germline ends. Germline V gene lookup returns CDR1 MDHEN and CDR2 SYDVKM. CDR3 length: 13 residues. In DNA form, the CDR3 reads TGTGCCAGCAGAGGAGAAGGTATTGAGACCCAGTACTTC. Protein product: CASRGEGIETQYF.

This clone was seen repeatedly, ten times or more. V gene TRBV27 combines with J gene TRBJ2-5; D gene unclear. Germline V CDR1 and CDR2: MNHEY, SMNVEV (reference sequence). With 5 bases removed from V and 5 bases from J, the gap between germline ends came to 12 bases. This CDR3 has 13 residues. The CDR3, as DNA: TGTGCCAGCAGTAGGCTGGCGACTGAGACCCAGTACTTC. It yields the protein CASSRLATETQYF.

V usage is TRBV6-5 and J usage is TRBJ2-1, with 10 bases lining up with TRBD2. Trimming at V came to 5 bases and at J to 4 bases, leaving 5 bases not matched to a gene. This CDR3 comprises 15 residues. CDR1 is MNHEY, CDR2 SVGAGI, per germline. The CDR3 loop reads CASSQRLAGYNEQFF. For the CDR3, the DNA is TGTGCCAGCAGTCAACGACTAGCGGGTTACAATGAGCAGTTCTTC.

V is TRBV7-3 and J is TRBJ2-5, with 15 nucleotides matching TRBD2. Germline CDR1 and CDR2: SGHTA and FQGTGA. Trimming cost V 5 bases and J 5 bases; bases outside gene matches: 9. The CDR3 consists of 17 residues. In nucleotides, the CDR3 is TGTGCCAGCAGCCCGGGACTAGCGGGAGGAAAGGAGGAGACCCAGTACTTC. Its protein product is CASSPGLAGGKEETQYF.

This chain connects TRBV4-1 to TRBJ1-2, with D possibly TRBD1 on 5 matching bases. V was trimmed by 0 bases and J by 4 bases, leaving 12 bases between them. The CDR3 runs to 15 residues. CDR1 MGHRA and CDR2 YSYEKL come from the germline V gene. CDR3 region: CASSQDFQGGYGYTF. DNA of the CDR3: TGCGCCAGCAGCCAAGATTTTCAGGGCGGCTATGGCTACACCTTC.

CDR3 in amino acids: CASGRLAETGELFF. The DNA for the CDR3 is TGCGCCAGCGGACGACTAGCGGAAACCGGGGAGCTGTTTTTT. V is TRBV5-1 and J is TRBJ2-2; 9 bases fit TRBD2. The germline CDR1 and CDR2 sequences are SGHRS and YFSETQ. The trim removed 7 bases at V and 5 bases at J, leaving 6 bases unmatched. There are 14 residues in the CDR3. Combining the CDR3 with reference TRBV5-1 and TRBJ2-2 gives the whole variable domain KAGVTQTPRYLIKTRGQQVTLSCSPISGHRSVSWYQQTPGQGLQFLFEYFSETQRNKGNFPGRFSGRQFSNSRSEMNVSTLELGDSALYLCASGRLAETGELFFGEGSRLTVL.

The chain has TRBV5-4 and TRBJ2-6, with D perhaps TRBD2 (6 bases). Per germline, CDR1 SGHNT and CDR2 YYREEE (reference sequence). The CDR3 is 16 residues long. Trimming cost V 4 bases and J 2 bases, with 13 bases left between them. CDR3 region: CASSPRDLTGANVLTF. The CDR3 DNA sequence: TGTGCCAGCAGCCCAAGGGACTTAACTGGGGCCAACGTCCTGACTTTC.